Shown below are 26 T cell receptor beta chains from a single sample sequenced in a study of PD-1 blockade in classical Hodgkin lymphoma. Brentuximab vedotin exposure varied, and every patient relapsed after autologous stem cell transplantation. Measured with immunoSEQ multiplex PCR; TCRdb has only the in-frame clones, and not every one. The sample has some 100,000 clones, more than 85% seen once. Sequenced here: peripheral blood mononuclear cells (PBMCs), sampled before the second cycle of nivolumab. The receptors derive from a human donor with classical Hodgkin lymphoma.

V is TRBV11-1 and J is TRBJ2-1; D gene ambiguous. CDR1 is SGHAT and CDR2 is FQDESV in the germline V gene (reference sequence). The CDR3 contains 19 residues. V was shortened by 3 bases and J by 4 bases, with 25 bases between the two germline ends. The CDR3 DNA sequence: TGTGCCAGCAGCTTGAACCCTGATCGACCCGGCTCAGTATACAATGAGCAGTTCTTC. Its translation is CASSLNPDRPGSVYNEQFF.

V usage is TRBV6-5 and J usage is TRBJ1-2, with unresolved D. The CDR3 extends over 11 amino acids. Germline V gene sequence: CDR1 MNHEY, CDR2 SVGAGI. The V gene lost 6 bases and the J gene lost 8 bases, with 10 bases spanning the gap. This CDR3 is CASRRQAGYTF. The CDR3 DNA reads TGTGCCAGCAGGCGGCAGGCAGGCTACACCTTC.

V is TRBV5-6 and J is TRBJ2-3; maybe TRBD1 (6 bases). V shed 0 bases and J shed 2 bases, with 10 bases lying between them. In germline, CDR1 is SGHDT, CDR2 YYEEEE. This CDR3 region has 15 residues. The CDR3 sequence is CASSLEGTFTDTQYF. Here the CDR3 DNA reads TGTGCCAGCAGCTTGGAGGGGACATTCACAGATACGCAGTATTTT. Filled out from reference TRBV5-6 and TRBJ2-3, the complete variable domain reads DAGVTQSPTHLIKTRGQQVTLRCSPKSGHDTVSWYQQALGQGPQFIFQYYEEEERQRGNFPDRFSGHQFPNYSSELNVNALLLGDSALYLCASSLEGTFTDTQYFGPGTRLTVL.

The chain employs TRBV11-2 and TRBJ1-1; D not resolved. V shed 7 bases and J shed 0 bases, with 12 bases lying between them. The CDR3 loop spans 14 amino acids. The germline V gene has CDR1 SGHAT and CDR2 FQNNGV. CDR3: CASTTQAVNTEAFF. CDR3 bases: TGTGCCAGCACCACCCAAGCAGTGAACACTGAAGCTTTCTTT.

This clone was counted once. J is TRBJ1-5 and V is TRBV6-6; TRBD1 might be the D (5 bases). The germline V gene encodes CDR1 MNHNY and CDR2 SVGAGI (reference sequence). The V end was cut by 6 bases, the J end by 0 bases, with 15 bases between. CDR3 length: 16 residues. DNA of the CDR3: TGTGCCAGCAGAAATCGACAGCCCGATAGCAATCAGCCCCAGCATTTT. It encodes CASRNRQPDSNQPQHF.

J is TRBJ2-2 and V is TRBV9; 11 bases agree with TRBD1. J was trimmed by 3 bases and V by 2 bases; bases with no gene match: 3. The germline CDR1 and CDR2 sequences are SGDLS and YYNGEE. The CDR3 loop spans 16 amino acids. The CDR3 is CASSVGQGADTGELFF. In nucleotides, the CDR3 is TGTGCCAGCAGCGTCGGACAGGGGGCGGACACCGGGGAGCTGTTTTTT. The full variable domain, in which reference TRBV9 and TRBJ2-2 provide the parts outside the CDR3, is DSGVTQTPKHLITATGQRVTLRCSPRSGDLSVYWYQQSLDQGLQFLIQYYNGEERAKGNILERFSAQQFPDLHSELNLSSLELGDSALYFCASSVGQGADTGELFFGEGSRLTVL.

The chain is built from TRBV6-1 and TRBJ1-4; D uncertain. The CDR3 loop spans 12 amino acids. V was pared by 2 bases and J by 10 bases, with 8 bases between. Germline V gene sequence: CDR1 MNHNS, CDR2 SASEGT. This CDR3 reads CASSEKRGKLFF. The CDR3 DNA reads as TGTGCCAGCAGTGAAAAGCGGGGAAAACTGTTTTTT.

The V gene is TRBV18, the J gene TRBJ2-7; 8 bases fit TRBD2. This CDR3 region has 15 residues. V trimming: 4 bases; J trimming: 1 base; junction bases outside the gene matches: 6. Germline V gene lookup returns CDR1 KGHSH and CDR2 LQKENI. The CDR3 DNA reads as TGTGCCAGCTCACAGCGGGAGTCAGGGTCCTACGAGCAGTACTTC. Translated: CASSQRESGSYEQYF.

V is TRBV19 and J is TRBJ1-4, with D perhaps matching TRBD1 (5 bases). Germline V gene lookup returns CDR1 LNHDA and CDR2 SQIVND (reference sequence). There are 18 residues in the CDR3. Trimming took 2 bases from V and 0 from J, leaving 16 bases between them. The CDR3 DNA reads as TGTGCCAGTAGTATAACGGGCAGGGCCTCTGCAACTAATGAAAAACTGTTTTTT. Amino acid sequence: CASSITGRASATNEKLFF.

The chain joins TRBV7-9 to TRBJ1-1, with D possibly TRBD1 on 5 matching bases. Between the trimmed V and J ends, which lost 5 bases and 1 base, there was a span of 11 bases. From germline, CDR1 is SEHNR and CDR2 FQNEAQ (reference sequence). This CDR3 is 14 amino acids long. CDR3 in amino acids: CASSHDSPNTEAFF. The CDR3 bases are TGTGCCAGCAGCCACGACAGCCCGAACACTGAAGCTTTCTTT.

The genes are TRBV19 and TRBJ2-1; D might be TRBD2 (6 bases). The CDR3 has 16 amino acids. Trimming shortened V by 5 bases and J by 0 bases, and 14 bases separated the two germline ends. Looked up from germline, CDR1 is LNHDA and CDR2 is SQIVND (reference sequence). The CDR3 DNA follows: TGTGCCAGTAGTGGCTTCCGGGGGAGCTCCTACAATGAGCAGTTCTTC. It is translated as CASSGFRGSSYNEQFF. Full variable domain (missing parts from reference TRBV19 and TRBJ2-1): DGGITQSPKYLFRKEGQNVTLSCEQNLNHDAMYWYRQDPGQGLRLIYYSQIVNDFQKGDIAEGYSVSREKKESFPLTVTSAQKNPTAFYLCASSGFRGSSYNEQFFGPGTRLTVL.

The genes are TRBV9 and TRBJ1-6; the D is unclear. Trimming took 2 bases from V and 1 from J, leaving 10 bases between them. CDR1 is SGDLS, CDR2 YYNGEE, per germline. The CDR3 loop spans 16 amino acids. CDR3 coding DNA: TGTGCCAGCAGCGTCGCGATACAGTCCTATAATTCACCCCTCCACTTT. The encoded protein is CASSVAIQSYNSPLHF.

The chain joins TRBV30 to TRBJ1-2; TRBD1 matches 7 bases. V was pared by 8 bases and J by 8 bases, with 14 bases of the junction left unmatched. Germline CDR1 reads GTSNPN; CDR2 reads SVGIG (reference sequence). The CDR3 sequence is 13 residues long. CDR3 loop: CARNRDSESGYTF. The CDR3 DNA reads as TGTGCCCGGAACCGGGACAGCGAGAGCGGCTACACCTTC. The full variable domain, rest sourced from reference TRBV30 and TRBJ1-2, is SQTIHQWPATLVQPVGSPLSLECTVEGTSNPNLYWYRQAAGRGLQLLFYSVGIGQISSEVPQNLSASRPQDRQFILSSKKLLLSDSGFYLCARNRDSESGYTFGSGTRLTVV.

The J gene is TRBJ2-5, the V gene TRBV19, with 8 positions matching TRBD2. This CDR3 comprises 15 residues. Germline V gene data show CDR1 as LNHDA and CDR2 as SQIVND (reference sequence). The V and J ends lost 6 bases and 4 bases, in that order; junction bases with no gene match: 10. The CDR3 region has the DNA TGTGCCAGTAGCAGTCCCGGGACTAGTTTAGAGACCCAGTACTTC. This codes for CASSSPGTSLETQYF.

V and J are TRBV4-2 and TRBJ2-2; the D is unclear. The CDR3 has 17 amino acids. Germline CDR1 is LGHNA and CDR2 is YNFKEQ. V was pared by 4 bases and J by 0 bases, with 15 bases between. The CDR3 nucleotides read TGTGCCAGCAGCCTCGAATCCGGACCGTCGAACACCGGGGAGCTGTTTTTT. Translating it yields CASSLESGPSNTGELFF.

The CDR3, as DNA: TGCGCCAGCAGCTTGAACTCCCAAGGGTCTGGAAACACCATATATTTT. Protein sequence: CASSLNSQGSGNTIYF. The gene calls are TRBV5-1 and TRBJ1-3, with D unresolved. There are 16 residues in the CDR3. V gave up 1 base and J gave up 1 base, with 12 bases separating them. Germline assignment: CDR1 SGHRS and CDR2 YFSETQ.

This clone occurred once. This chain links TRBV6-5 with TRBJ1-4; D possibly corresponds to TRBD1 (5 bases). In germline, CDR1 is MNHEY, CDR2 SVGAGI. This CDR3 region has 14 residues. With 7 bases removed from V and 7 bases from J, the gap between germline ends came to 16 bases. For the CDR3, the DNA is TGTGCCAGCACCTGGGACGGGGTCAGTGAAAAACTGTTTTTT. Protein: CASTWDGVSEKLFF.

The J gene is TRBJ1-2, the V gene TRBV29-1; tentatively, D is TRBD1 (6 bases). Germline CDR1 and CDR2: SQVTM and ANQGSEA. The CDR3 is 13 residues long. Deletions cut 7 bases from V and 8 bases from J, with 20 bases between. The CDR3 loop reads CSATGAAQGGYTF. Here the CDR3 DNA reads TGCAGCGCTACGGGGGCAGCCCAGGGGGGCTACACCTTC. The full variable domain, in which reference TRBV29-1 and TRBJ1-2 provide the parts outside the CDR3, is SAVISQKPSRDICQRGTSLTIQCQVDSQVTMMFWYRQQPGQSLTLIATANQGSEATYESGFVIDKFPISRPNLTFSTLTVSNMSPEDSSIYLCSATGAAQGGYTFGSGTRLTVV.

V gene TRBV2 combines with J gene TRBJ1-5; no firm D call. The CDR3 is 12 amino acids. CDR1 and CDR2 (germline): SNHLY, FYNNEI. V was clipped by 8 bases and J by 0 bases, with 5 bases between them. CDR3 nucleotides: TGTGCCAGCCATGGTAGCAATCAGCCCCAGCATTTT. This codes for CASHGSNQPQHF.

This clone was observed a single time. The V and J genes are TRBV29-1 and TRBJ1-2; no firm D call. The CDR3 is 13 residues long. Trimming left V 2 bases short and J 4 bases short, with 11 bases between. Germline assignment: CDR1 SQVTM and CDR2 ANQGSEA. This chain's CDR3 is CSVESHASYGYTF. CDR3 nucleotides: TGCAGCGTTGAATCTCATGCCTCCTATGGCTACACCTTC.

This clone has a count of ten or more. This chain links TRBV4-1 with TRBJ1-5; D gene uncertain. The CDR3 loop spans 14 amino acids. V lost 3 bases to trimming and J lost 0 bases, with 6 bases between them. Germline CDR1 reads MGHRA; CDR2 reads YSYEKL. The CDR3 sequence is CASSQDFSNQPQHF. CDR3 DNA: TGCGCCAGCAGCCAGGACTTTAGCAATCAGCCCCAGCATTTT.

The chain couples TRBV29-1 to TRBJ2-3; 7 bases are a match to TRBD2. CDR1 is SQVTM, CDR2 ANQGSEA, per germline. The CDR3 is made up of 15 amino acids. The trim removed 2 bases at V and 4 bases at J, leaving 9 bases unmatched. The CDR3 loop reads CSVELATSNPDTQYF. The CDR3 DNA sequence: TGCAGCGTTGAATTGGCGACTAGCAACCCAGATACGCAGTATTTT.

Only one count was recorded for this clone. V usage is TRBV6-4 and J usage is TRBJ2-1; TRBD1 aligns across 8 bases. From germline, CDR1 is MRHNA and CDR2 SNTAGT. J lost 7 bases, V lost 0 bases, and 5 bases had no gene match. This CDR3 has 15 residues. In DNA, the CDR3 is TGTGCCAGCAGTGACTCCTCAGGGGGCGGGAATGAGCAGTTCTTC. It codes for CASSDSSGGGNEQFF.

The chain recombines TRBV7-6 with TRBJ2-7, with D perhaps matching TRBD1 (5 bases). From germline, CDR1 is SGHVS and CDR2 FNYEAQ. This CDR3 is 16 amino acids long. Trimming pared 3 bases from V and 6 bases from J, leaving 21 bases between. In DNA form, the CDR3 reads TGTGCCAGCAGCTTTTCACAAGGTCAGGGTTCCAGCGAGCAGTACTTC. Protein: CASSFSQGQGSSEQYF.

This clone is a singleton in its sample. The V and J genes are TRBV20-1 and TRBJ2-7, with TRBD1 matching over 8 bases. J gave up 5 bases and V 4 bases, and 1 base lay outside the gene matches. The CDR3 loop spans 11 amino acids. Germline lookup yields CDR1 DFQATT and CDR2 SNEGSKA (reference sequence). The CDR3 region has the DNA TGCAGTGCTACACAGGGGGACGAGCAGTACTTC. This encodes CSATQGDEQYF.

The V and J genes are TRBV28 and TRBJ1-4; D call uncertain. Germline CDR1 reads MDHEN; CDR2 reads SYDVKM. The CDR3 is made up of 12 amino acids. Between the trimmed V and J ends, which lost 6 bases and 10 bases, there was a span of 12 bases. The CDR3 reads CASRLVSGKLFF. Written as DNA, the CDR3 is TGTGCCAGCAGATTGGTATCGGGAAAACTGTTTTTT.